The 20 T cell receptor beta chains below all came from one sample that was sequenced in a study of long-term antiretroviral therapy in people with HIV (dated by TCRdb to between 2022 and 2023). The immunoSEQ hsTCRB v3.0 assay was used at survey level resolution to sequence the TRB variable region. This is the immuneACCESS table as TCRdb keeps it, with only in-frame sequences that have V and J called. A part of the clones is gone; compared with another copy, unresolved V genes explain less than half, and the rest is unexplained. Present in this sample are some 22,000 clones, roughly 84% of which were seen just once. The ten top clones hold 8% to 9% of the sample. The material was unsorted PBMCs, obtained at the start of antiretroviral therapy. These receptors were collected from a man aged 50 to 60 with HIV.

The chain recombines TRBV13 with TRBJ1-1; D call uncertain. This CDR3 comprises 15 residues. Germline CDR1 is PRHDT and CDR2 is FYEKMQ (reference sequence). Between the trimmed V and J ends, which lost 5 bases and 8 bases, there was a span of 21 bases. The CDR3 loop reads CASSPSWRLGIEAFF. The DNA of the CDR3 is TGTGCCAGCAGCCCGAGCTGGCGCCTAGGTATAGAAGCTTTCTTT.

V usage is TRBV30 and J usage is TRBJ2-4; TRBD2 aligns across 10 bases. CDR3 size: 14 residues. Germline V lookup: CDR1 GTSNPN, CDR2 SVGIG (reference sequence). J lost 7 bases, V lost 3 bases, and 6 bases had no gene match. CDR3 coding DNA: TGTGCCTGGAGAGAGCGGGGGGGCCGGAACATTCAGTACTTC. Its protein is CAWRERGGRNIQYF.

This clone was picked up a small number of times. The rearrangement uses TRBV11-2 and TRBJ2-7; no clear D. CDR1 SGHAT and CDR2 FQNNGV come from the germline V gene. This CDR3 is 11 amino acids long. The ends were cut back, 1 base at V and 6 bases at J, with 4 bases in the middle. The CDR3 sequence: CASSLVGEQYF. The CDR3 DNA is TGTGCCAGCAGCTTAGTGGGCGAGCAGTACTTC.

This clone has just a few counts. The CDR3 nucleotides are TGCGCCAGCAGCCAAACTTGGACAGGGCGGACTGGGGCCAACGTCCTGACTTTC. Its protein is CASSQTWTGRTGANVLTF. The rearrangement links TRBV4-3 to TRBJ2-6, with 8 nucleotides matching TRBD1. Per the germline V gene, CDR1 is LGHNA and CDR2 is YSLEER. This CDR3 comprises 18 residues. V lost 2 bases, J lost 2 bases, and 8 bases stayed unmatched.

The genes are TRBV7-8 and TRBJ1-1, with D possibly TRBD1 on 5 matching bases. Trimming stripped 3 bases from V and 0 bases from J, with 11 bases between. Germline CDR1 is SGHVS and CDR2 is FQNEAQ. The CDR3 is made up of 15 amino acids. DNA of the CDR3: TGTGCCAGCAGCTTCTCCGGGACTATGAACACTGAAGCTTTCTTT. This gives the protein CASSFSGTMNTEAFF.

This chain links TRBV7-8 with TRBJ1-3; D is possibly TRBD1 (5 bases). V was clipped by 5 bases and J by 4 bases, with 15 bases between them. The CDR3 contains 15 residues. CDR1 is SGHVS, CDR2 FQNEAQ, per germline. This chain's CDR3 is CASSPRDLSGNTIYF. The CDR3 region has the DNA TGTGCCAGCAGCCCCCGGGACTTGTCCGGAAACACCATATATTTT.

The chain joins TRBV4-3 to TRBJ2-7; D remains ambiguous. From germline, CDR1 is LGHNA and CDR2 YSLEER. V lost 6 bases to trimming and J lost 5 bases, with 17 bases between them. The CDR3 sequence is 14 residues long. The CDR3 loop is CASSFRVSQDEQYF. For the CDR3, the DNA is TGCGCCAGCAGTTTCCGGGTTTCTCAGGACGAGCAGTACTTC.

The chain couples TRBV6-5 to TRBJ2-7; D gene ambiguous. The CDR3 is made up of 12 amino acids. The ends were cut back, 8 bases at V and 3 bases at J, with 11 bases in the middle. CDR1 MNHEY and CDR2 SVGAGI come from the germline V gene. CDR3 sequence: CASGGTFYEQYF. The CDR3 DNA reads as TGTGCCAGCGGCGGTACGTTCTACGAGCAGTACTTC.

The chain couples TRBV11-2 to TRBJ2-5; D remains unclear. CDR1 and CDR2 from the germline V gene are SGHAT and FQNNGV. The V end lost 5 bases, the J end lost 4 bases, and 5 bases lay between the germline ends. The CDR3 is made up of 11 amino acids. The CDR3 reads CASSLGETQYF. DNA of the CDR3: TGTGCCAGCAGCCTCGGAGAGACCCAGTACTTC.

This sequence joins TRBV27 and TRBJ1-5; the D gene is possibly TRBD1 (5 bases). Trimming cost V 2 bases and J 7 bases, with 12 bases left between them. Germline loops: CDR1 MNHEY, CDR2 SMNVEV (reference sequence). This CDR3 contains 14 residues. The CDR3 sequence is CASSLRRDDQPQHF. The CDR3 nucleotides are TGTGCCAGCAGTTTACGCAGGGACGACCAGCCCCAGCATTTT.

The genes are TRBV30 and TRBJ2-3, with 10 bases aligning to TRBD2. This CDR3 has 18 residues. Germline V CDR1 and CDR2: GTSNPN, SVGIG (reference sequence). V was pared by 0 bases and J by 3 bases, with 12 bases of the junction left unmatched. In nucleotides, the CDR3 is TGTGCCTGGAGTGTGCCCCGGATACTAGCGGGAATGACAGATACGCAGTATTTT. It translates to CAWSVPRILAGMTDTQYF.

The chain recombines TRBV19 with TRBJ1-4, with 8 bases aligning to TRBD1. CDR1 is LNHDA, CDR2 SQIVND, per germline (reference sequence). With V trimmed by 6 bases and J by 6 bases, 9 bases remained unmatched. The CDR3 is 15 residues long. The CDR3 region has the DNA TGTGCCAGTAGGGACTGGGACAGGCGTTATGAAAAACTGTTTTTT. It encodes CASRDWDRRYEKLFF.

The chain couples TRBV4-3 to TRBJ1-2; maybe TRBD1 (6 bases). V gave up 4 bases and J gave up 2 bases, with 14 bases separating them. Germline assignment: CDR1 LGHNA and CDR2 YSLEER. The CDR3 is 15 amino acids. CDR3 bases: TGCGCCAGCAGCCTATTTATTGGACAGAACTATGGCTACACCTTC. The encoded protein is CASSLFIGQNYGYTF.

This chain links TRBV29-1 with TRBJ2-7; 9 bases map to TRBD1. V lost 6 bases to trimming and J lost 2 bases; unmatched junction nucleotides: 2. Per the germline V gene, CDR1 is SQVTM and CDR2 is ANQGSEA. There are 12 residues in the CDR3. The CDR3 protein is CSVGQGAYEQYF. As DNA, the CDR3 is TGCAGCGTGGGACAGGGTGCCTACGAGCAGTACTTC.

This clone has just a few counts. This chain uses TRBV10-3 with TRBJ1-3, with 7 bases identical to TRBD1. Losses at the gene ends were 2 bases for V and 0 bases for J; bases not matched to a gene: 7. The CDR3 sequence is 17 residues long. CDR1 and CDR2 (germline): ENHRY, SYGVKD. The CDR3 DNA reads as TGTGCCATCAGTGAGGGGGACAGTGCCCCCTCTGGAAACACCATATATTTT. This codes for CAISEGDSAPSGNTIYF.

V is TRBV2 and J is TRBJ2-5; TRBD1 agrees at 7 bases. The CDR3 is 14 residues long. Germline assignment: CDR1 SNHLY and CDR2 FYNNEI. J gave up 1 base and V 6 bases, and 5 bases lay outside the gene matches. CDR3 sequence reads: CASRSRQGQETQYF. DNA of the CDR3: TGTGCCAGCAGAAGTAGACAGGGCCAAGAGACCCAGTACTTC. Variable domain in full (rest from reference TRBV2 and TRBJ2-5): EPEVTQTPSHQVTQMGQEVILRCVPISNHLYFYWYRQILGQKVEFLVSFYNNEISEKSEIFDDQFSVERPDGSNFTLKIRSTKLEDSAMYFCASRSRQGQETQYFGPGTRLLVL.

This clone was detected once. The chain has TRBV30 and TRBJ1-3; D not resolved. Looked up from germline, CDR1 is GTSNPN and CDR2 is SVGIG (reference sequence). The CDR3 consists of 14 residues. Trimming removed 2 bases at V and 0 bases at J, with 8 bases between. CDR3 DNA sequence: TGTGCCTGGAGTTATTCGGCCTCTGGAAACACCATATATTTT. This gives the protein CAWSYSASGNTIYF.

The chain uses TRBV19 and TRBJ1-1; D may be TRBD1 (5 bases). The V gene's germline CDR1 is LNHDA and CDR2 SQIVND (reference sequence). Trimming removed 5 bases from V and 11 bases from J, with 12 bases in between. This CDR3 is 11 amino acids long. The CDR3 reads CASSSGARAFF. CDR3 in DNA: TGTGCCAGTAGTTCCGGGGCCCGGGCTTTCTTT.

The CDR3 protein is CASSLLAGDVKDTQYF. In DNA form, the CDR3 reads TGTGCCAGCAGCTTACTAGCGGGGGATGTAAAGGATACGCAGTATTTT. The chain couples TRBV7-9 to TRBJ2-3; 10 nucleotides agree with TRBD2. Germline assignment: CDR1 SEHNR and CDR2 FQNEAQ (reference sequence). The CDR3 has 16 amino acids. The V segment lost 2 bases and the J segment 6 bases; nucleotides outside the gene matches: 8.

The CDR3, as DNA: TGTGCCCCAGCCCCACAGCTCGTGGTGGGGCAGTACTTC. This codes for CAPAPQLVVGQYF. The chain employs TRBV6-9 and TRBJ2-7; D unresolved. V shed 11 bases and J shed 9 bases, with 23 bases lying between them. Germline CDR1 is MNHGY and CDR2 is SVAAGI. The CDR3 has 13 residues.